This TCR beta chain appears in the sequencing data of a study of blood T cell repertoires in COVID-19. In the study overall: The samples span acute and convalescent COVID-19 from the United States, Italy and Spain. Sources were T cells, B-cell-depleted T cells, or PBMCs; the material itself was cDNA or gDNA.

Original analysis: Reference gene primer amplification in the assay estimated nucleated cell counts. Profiled with immunoSEQ multiplex PCR; TCRdb holds only in-frame clones, not every one. V and J calls and clone size are as listed in that table; D and trimming were resolved from the DNA. The sample gives fewer than 300,000 clones, over 75% of which show up once; more than 10% is in the top ten. This clone was detected only once. Germline values: CDR1 PRHDT, CDR2 FYEKMQ (reference sequence). The CDR3 is 13 amino acids. Trimming removed 5 bases from V and 2 bases from J; junction bases left unmatched: 2.

The chain couples TRBV13 to TRBJ2-7; 8 positions match TRBD2. Sequenced input: peripheral blood. The origin of this receptor is a human donor in a cohort sampled during active COVID-19. The CDR3 region is CASSEGLAYEQYF. In DNA form, the CDR3 reads TGTGCCAGCAGCGAGGGACTAGCCTACGAGCAGTACTTC.